This entry is about one T cell receptor (beta chain). Its recognized antigen is unknown. No quality values exist for individual bases; no much larger clone is one base distant. Libraries were made using 5' RACE. Sequencing used an Illumina HiSeq 2500. A second PCR of roughly 6 to 11 cycles was run with a J-beta primer mix and a sample-barcoded 5' primer. A unique molecular identifier was introduced onto each TCR beta cDNA molecule by a template-switch 5' adaptor carrying 12 random nucleotides. At least 2.5 million CDR3-containing paired-end reads were obtained from each sample. First-strand cDNA synthesis was performed from all RNA using the Mint cDNA synthesis kit, with priming by a TRBC-specific oligonucleotide. All cDNA was treated with uracil-DNA glycosylase and then went through a first 18-cycle PCR with the universal primers M1SS and BC2_uni_R. In the authors' own workflow: For normalization, 1 million high-quality reads were randomly selected from each sample, with every read carrying a distinct molecular identifier. Reads with shared molecular identifiers were discarded instead of being binned into consensus sequences. MiTCR, with a Q25 quality threshold and the strictest error-elimination algorithm, was used for CDR3 identification, clonotype clustering and error correction. A nonparametric unseen species model with Euler transformation was used to estimate lower-bound total TCR beta diversity. TCRdb trimmed the raw reads at Q25, called clones with MiXCR and kept productive beta chains. Each entry merges the rows of one CDR3 protein and shows their most common DNA and genes. The V and J calls here are based on TCRdb, not the publication. The table for this sample lists approximately 600,000 distinct CDR3 sequences; under 65% of them were counted only once. The ten largest make up more than 35% of the sample.

This entry is derived from a study of blood T cells in healthy people across ages (dated by TCRdb to about 2015). As for the study more broadly: In model experiments, roughly one uniquely barcoded TCR beta cDNA molecule per two T cells was captured by template switching. The study measured age-related changes in TCR beta repertoire diversity using deep sequencing normalized with unique cDNA molecular identifiers. The donors were divided into four age groups: young (average approximately 17 years), middle-aged (about 39), aged (around 59) and long-lived (around 80). To avoid experimental bias, donors of different ages were spread randomly across the sequencing lanes. The study analyzed two additional independent replicas of 1 million unique cDNA reads from the same blood draw for two donors, one aged 18 to 30 and one aged 80 or older.

The donors were some 36 Caucasian individuals from Russia, aged roughly 6 to 100 years, who were systemically healthy. Roughly 11 milliliters of peripheral blood were drawn from each donor into EDTA-treated Vacutainer tubes. PBMCs were isolated by Ficoll-Paque density-gradient centrifugation, with at least 6 million obtained per sample. Total RNA, at least 6 micrograms per sample, was extracted from PBMCs with Trizol reagent. For every donor, flow cytometry on a PBMC aliquot measured the percentage of naive CD45RAhigh/CD27high T cells. What the research found in general, with its limitations: Observed TCR beta diversity per million T cells fell roughly linearly with age, and a significant reduction was already apparent by age around 39. The percentage of naive T cells measured by flow cytometry correlated strongly with observed TCR beta diversity. Compared with the aged group, more naive CD4+ T cells, fewer expanded clones and increased TCR diversity were shown by the long-lived group, suggesting age selection. Donor CMV infection status was unknown, potentially confounding age-related changes in expanded clonotypes. Estimates of total diversity from one million sequenced T cells were regarded as lower bounds and underestimates. Conclusive comparison of naive and antigen-experienced compartments was prevented by the profiling of bulk unsorted PBMCs.

V and J lose 4 bases and 7 bases, and a span of 10 bases separates them. The CDR3, cysteine through phenylalanine, is 12 amino acids long. The only DNA kept is the CDR3, 36 bases in frame from the first base. Looking up the germline V gene yields CDR1 MGHDK and CDR2 SYGVNS. This clonotype was sampled from a man between 60 and 75 years old in good health. The chain employs TRBV25-1 and TRBJ1-2; the D gene assignment is ambiguous. The sample taken for sequencing was blood. The CDR3 region: CASSGPKSGYTF. The bases are TGTGCCAGCAGTGGGCCTAAGAGTGGCTACACCTTC.